This T cell receptor beta chain is from a study of early T cells in non-severe SARS-CoV-2 infection. Study-wide results and caveats: Using VDJdb, the matching emphasized anti-spike CD8 responses while missing private and CD4 specificities.

Points on this clonotype: Its antigen is still unknown.

Attachment of unique molecular identifiers was made to individual cDNA molecules. TCRdb reprocessed the 5' RACE reads via MiXCR and lists one record per CDR3 protein. The data show approximately 97,000 distinct CDR3 sequences, approximately 9.9% seen once. This TCR was recovered from an adult who was a healthcare worker with PCR-confirmed SARS-CoV-2 infection or an uninfected control (not recorded which). The source was whole blood, collected at baseline.

The CDR3, as DNA: TGTGCCAGCAGCTCCCAAGGAGCGGGAGGAAGGAATGAGCAGTTCTTC. Translation gives CASSSQGAGGRNEQFF. V usage is TRBV7-3 and J usage is TRBJ2-1; TRBD2 aligns across 9 bases. The CDR3 covers 16 residues. Germline lookup yields CDR1 SGHTA and CDR2 FQGTGA. J gave up 7 bases and V 4 bases, and 11 bases lay outside the gene matches.